Listed below are T cell receptor beta chains from one sample, sequenced in a study of blood T cell repertoires in COVID-19. The data were produced by immunoSEQ multiplex PCR, yet TCRdb's version contains in-frame clones alone and is incomplete. The sample records approximately 100,000 clones, 70% to 90% being singletons. Material: peripheral blood. Every receptor here comes from a man over 45 in a cohort sampled during active COVID-19. CDR3s include the opening cysteine and the closing phenylalanine or tryptophan. A D gene is named only where the DNA matches it firmly. Where a row states a size, it is once, few, many or the class of an expanded clone; other rows omit it.

J	V	D	size	CDR3	DNA
TRBJ2-2	TRBV5-5	TRBD2	.	CASSKLGGGASGELFF	TGTGCCAGCAGCAAGCTAGGCGGGGGGGCCTCCGGGGAGCTGTTTTTT
TRBJ1-5	TRBV28	.	few	CASSLPRVDQPQHF	TGTGCCAGCAGTTTGCCCCGGGTAGATCAGCCCCAGCATTTT
TRBJ2-5	TRBV19	.	.	CASSPGLGSGTQYF	TGTGCCAGTAGTCCCGGACTCGGATCGGGGACCCAGTACTTC
TRBJ2-7	TRBV2	TRBD1	once	CASSGGTALRWEQYF	TGTGCCAGCAGTGGAGGGACAGCCCTCCGATGGGAGCAGTACTTC
TRBJ1-1	TRBV28	.	once	CASSLIGVNTEAFF	TGTGCCAGCAGCTTAATCGGGGTGAACACTGAAGCTTTCTTT
TRBJ2-2	TRBV7-9	.	once	CASSFWAGRPTGELFF	TGTGCCAGCAGCTTCTGGGCAGGGCGCCCCACCGGGGAGCTGTTTTTT
TRBJ2-5	TRBV24-1	TRBD1	.	CATSDADRGLQETQYF	TGTGCCACCAGTGATGCTGACAGGGGGTTGCAAGAGACCCAGTACTTC
TRBJ2-1	TRBV6-5	TRBD1	.	CASSYRQGAYNEQFF	TGTGCCAGCAGTTACAGACAGGGGGCGTACAATGAGCAGTTCTTC
TRBJ2-7	TRBV11-3	.	.	CASSLEGGYEQYF	TGTGCCAGCAGCTTAGAAGGGGGCTACGAGCAGTACTTC
TRBJ2-6	TRBV25-1	.	.	CASSPGRTGANVLTF	TGTGCCAGCAGCCCCGGCAGGACTGGGGCCAACGTCCTGACTTTC
TRBJ1-2	TRBV5-6	TRBD1	.	CASRPTGGLDGYTF	TGTGCCAGCAGGCCGACAGGGGGATTAGATGGCTACACCTTC
TRBJ2-1	TRBV11-2	.	.	CASSLVGTPLLEFF	TGTGCCAGCAGCTTAGTTGGGACTCCGCTTTTGGAGTTCTTC
TRBJ1-1	TRBV6-2/TRBV6-3	TRBD1	.	CASSFGTVGEDTEAFF	TGTGCCAGCAGTTTCGGGACAGTAGGGGAGGACACTGAAGCTTTCTTT
TRBJ2-7	TRBV19	.	.	CASSIGQLAYEQYF	TGTGCCAGTAGTATAGGACAGCTGGCCTACGAGCAGTACTTC